This T cell receptor (beta chain) comes out of a study of cytomegalovirus exposure and HLA in healthy donors. CDR1 is KGHSH and CDR2 is LQKENI in the germline V gene. CDR3 length equals 14 residues. Trimming removed 5 bases at V and 1 base at J, with 8 bases between. This clone was detected only once. Antigen specificity is unknown. General study results and limits: Segments of the TCR beta V type were, in most cases, productive about 90% or about 30% of the time in an earlier analysis. According to a later analysis, donors in an Asian-associated ancestry cluster reportedly had fewer N-insertions than the roughly 660-donor mean.

There were likely unrecorded immune exposures, though donors were nominally healthy when sampled. With 60 Vbeta and 13 Jbeta primers, the PCR was carried out. Profiled with immunoSEQ multiplex PCR; TCRdb holds only in-frame clones, not every one. The sample has 200,000 to 250,000 clones; just under 80% are singletons. This clonotype was obtained from a boy between 5 and 17 years old in good health and CMV-seronegative. The source material was PBMCs. This sequence joins TRBV18 and TRBJ1-4; D unclear. CDR3 residues: CASSSPGTNEKLFF. The CDR3, as DNA: TGTGCCAGCTCATCGCCCGGAACTAATGAAAAACTGTTTTTT.